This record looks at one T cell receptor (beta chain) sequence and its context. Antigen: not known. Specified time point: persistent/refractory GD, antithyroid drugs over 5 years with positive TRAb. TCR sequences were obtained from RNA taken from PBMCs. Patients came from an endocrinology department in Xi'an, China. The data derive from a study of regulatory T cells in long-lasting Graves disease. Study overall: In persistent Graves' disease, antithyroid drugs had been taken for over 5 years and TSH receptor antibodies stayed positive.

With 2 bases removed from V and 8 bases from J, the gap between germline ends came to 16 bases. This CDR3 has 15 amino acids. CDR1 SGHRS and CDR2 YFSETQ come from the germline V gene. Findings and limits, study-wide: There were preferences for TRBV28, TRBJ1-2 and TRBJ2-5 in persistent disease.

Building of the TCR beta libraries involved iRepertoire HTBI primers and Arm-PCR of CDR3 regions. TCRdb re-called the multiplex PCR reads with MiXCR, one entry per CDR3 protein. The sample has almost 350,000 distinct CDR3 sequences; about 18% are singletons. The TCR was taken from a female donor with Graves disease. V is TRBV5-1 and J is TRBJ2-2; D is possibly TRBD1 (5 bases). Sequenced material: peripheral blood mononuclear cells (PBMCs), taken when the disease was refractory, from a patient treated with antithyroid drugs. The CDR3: CASSFAAGMRGELFF. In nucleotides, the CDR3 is TGCGCCAGCAGCTTCGCCGCAGGGATGAGGGGGGAGCTGTTTTTT. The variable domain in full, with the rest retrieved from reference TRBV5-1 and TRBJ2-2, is KAGVTQTPRYLIKTRGQQVTLSCSPISGHRSVSWYQQTPGQGLQFLFEYFSETQRNKGNFPGRFSGRQFSNSRSEMNVSTLELGDSALYLCASSFAAGMRGELFFGEGSRLTVL.